Listed below are T cell receptor beta chains from one sample, sequenced in a study of blood T cell repertoires in COVID-19. Measured with immunoSEQ multiplex PCR; TCRdb has only the in-frame clones, and not every one. The sample holds under 200,000 clones, around 79% seen once. The specimen sequenced was peripheral blood. The receptors here all came from a man aged 55 to 70 with active or convalescent COVID-19. Both conserved end residues are part of each CDR3. Fields, in order: clone size, D gene, J gene, V gene, CDR3 protein, CDR3 DNA. A D gene is named only where the DNA matches it firmly. Size is stated for part of the rows, as once, few or many counts, or as a class when the clone is expanded.

NA	TRBD1	TRBJ1-5	TRBV28	CASSRDSQNSNQPQHF	TGTGCCAGCAGCAGGGACAGCCAAAATAGCAATCAGCCCCAGCATTTT
NA	TRBD2	TRBJ2-1	TRBV18	CASSPYVGGDATYNEQFF	TGTGCCAGCTCACCCTATGTCGGGGGGGATGCGACCTACAATGAGCAGTTCTTC
NA	TRBD1	TRBJ2-3	TRBV24-1	CATSDSGTALTDTQYF	TGTGCCACCAGTGATTCGGGGACAGCCCTCACAGATACGCAGTATTTT
NA	NA	TRBJ1-2	TRBV5-4	CASSWGRADGYTF	TGTGCCAGCAGCTGGGGGAGGGCTGATGGCTACACCTTC
NA	NA	TRBJ2-2	TRBV11-3	CASSSERSTGELFF	TGTGCCAGCAGCTCCGAGAGGAGCACCGGGGAGCTGTTTTTT
NA	TRBD1	TRBJ2-3	TRBV7-8	CASSKGDRGTDTQYF	TGTGCCAGCAGCAAGGGGGACAGGGGTACAGATACGCAGTATTTT
few	TRBD2	TRBJ2-7	TRBV6-2/TRBV6-3	CASSDLAGGFYEQYF	TGTGCCAGCAGTGATCTAGCGGGAGGTTTCTACGAGCAGTACTTC
once	NA	TRBJ2-2	TRBV3-1/TRBV3-2	CASSQDWRAGEDTGELFF	TGTGCCAGCAGCCAAGATTGGCGCGCCGGAGAAGACACCGGGGAGCTGTTTTTT
NA	TRBD2	TRBJ2-2	TRBV5-8	CASIPGLRNTGELFF	TGTGCCAGCATCCCGGGACTACGGAACACCGGGGAGCTGTTTTTT
NA	NA	TRBJ2-5	TRBV6-6	CASAPVRETQYF	TGTGCCAGTGCTCCGGTGCGGGAGACCCAGTACTTC
few	NA	TRBJ2-7	TRBV28	CASSLLPRRGGPKGF	TGTGCCAGCAGTTTACTACCGCGTCGAGGGGGACCGAAAGGGTTC
NA	TRBD2	TRBJ2-1	TRBV7-3	CASSPTSGAYNEQFF	TGTGCCAGCAGCCCGACTAGCGGGGCCTACAATGAGCAGTTCTTC
NA	NA	TRBJ2-7	TRBV5-6	CASSFRVASYEQYF	TGTGCCAGCAGCTTCCGTGTAGCCTCCTACGAGCAGTACTTC
NA	TRBD1	TRBJ2-7	TRBV18	CASSPRDSYEQYF	TGTGCCAGCTCACCACGGGACAGTTACGAGCAGTACTTC
few	NA	TRBJ2-7	TRBV6-5	CASSLTPANEQYF	TGTGCCAGCAGTCTAACCCCCGCCAACGAGCAGTACTTC
NA	NA	TRBJ2-7	TRBV5-5	CASSLTGFADEQYF	TGTGCCAGCAGCTTGACGGGGTTCGCTGACGAGCAGTACTTC
NA	NA	TRBJ2-5	TRBV3-1/TRBV3-2	CASYGAQGRETQYF	TGTGCCAGCTACGGAGCCCAGGGGCGAGAGACCCAGTACTTC
NA	TRBD1	TRBJ2-3	TRBV7-6	CASSLRDRDFSDTQYF	TGTGCCAGCAGCCTAAGGGACAGGGATTTTTCGGATACGCAGTATTTT
NA	TRBD1	TRBJ1-2	TRBV27	CASSLRTGAGYTF	TGTGCCAGCAGTTTGAGGACAGGGGCTGGCTACACCTTC
NA	TRBD2	TRBJ2-1	TRBV24-1	CATSDNGYTSATYNEQFF	TGTGCCACCAGTGATAACGGCTATACTAGCGCCACCTACAATGAGCAGTTCTTC
NA	NA	TRBJ1-1	TRBV4-3	CASGSDREAFF	TGCGCCAGCGGGTCCGACAGGGAAGCTTTCTTT
NA	NA	TRBJ2-7	TRBV27	CASSWSGGLGEQYF	TGTGCCAGCAGTTGGTCGGGCGGGCTAGGCGAGCAGTACTTC
NA	TRBD1	TRBJ1-4	TRBV5-5	CASSRVRGHNEKLFF	TGTGCCAGCAGTCGAGTCAGGGGGCATAATGAAAAACTGTTTTTT
NA	NA	TRBJ2-3	TRBV3-1/TRBV3-2	CASSQDTLRSTDTQYF	TGTGCCAGCAGCCAAGATACTCTCAGGTCCACAGATACGCAGTATTTT
NA	TRBD2	TRBJ2-3	TRBV25-1	CASSDTSGYTDTQYF	TGTGCCAGCAGTGATACTAGCGGATACACAGATACGCAGTATTTT
NA	TRBD1	TRBJ1-2	TRBV14	CASSQRTGAYNYGYTF	TGTGCCAGCAGCCAGCGGACAGGGGCCTATAACTATGGCTACACCTTC
NA	TRBD1	TRBJ1-6	TRBV7-8	CASSFGTVDSPLHF	TGTGCCAGCAGCTTTGGGACAGTCGATTCACCCCTCCACTTT
few	TRBD2	TRBJ2-1	TRBV15	CATSKTVGMGGSSYNEQFF	TGTGCCACCAGCAAAACTGTTGGAATGGGCGGGAGCTCCTACAATGAGCAGTTCTTC
NA	TRBD1	TRBJ1-1	TRBV7-2	CASTLTGVNTEAFF	TGTGCCAGCACCTTGACAGGGGTGAACACTGAAGCTTTCTTT
NA	NA	TRBJ2-7	TRBV5-8	CASIRAGGYEQYF	TGTGCCAGCATTCGAGCCGGCGGCTACGAGCAGTACTTC
NA	TRBD1	TRBJ2-2	TRBV18	CASSPPNGQGRGELFF	TGTGCCAGCTCACCTCCCAATGGACAGGGAAGAGGGGAGCTGTTTTTT
NA	TRBD2	TRBJ2-3	TRBV7-9	CASSLEAGVATDTQYF	TGTGCCAGCAGCTTAGAGGCGGGAGTCGCCACAGATACGCAGTATTTT
NA	NA	TRBJ2-6	TRBV29-1	CSVSLAVNSGANVLTF	TGCAGCGTATCCCTCGCGGTAAACTCTGGGGCCAACGTCCTGACTTTC
NA	NA	TRBJ1-5	TRBV3-1/TRBV3-2	CASSLTTQGWQPQHF	TGTGCCAGCAGCCTCACCACTCAGGGGTGGCAGCCCCAGCATTTT
NA	TRBD1	TRBJ1-2	TRBV4-3	CASSQGTGGGYGYTF	TGCGCCAGCAGCCAAGGGACAGGGGGCGGCTATGGCTACACCTTC
few	NA	TRBJ1-4	TRBV4-1	CASSLQGSRNFEKLFF	TGCGCCAGCAGCTTACAGGGAAGTAGGAATTTTGAAAAACTGTTTTTT
NA	TRBD2	TRBJ2-7	TRBV4-2	CASSQDSEGGLAGVYEQYF	TGTGCCAGCAGCCAAGACTCGGAGGGGGGACTAGCGGGAGTCTACGAGCAGTACTTC
NA	NA	TRBJ2-2	TRBV2	CASSENGLDTGELFF	TGTGCCAGCAGTGAAAACGGGTTGGACACCGGGGAGCTGTTTTTT
NA	TRBD1	TRBJ2-1	TRBV19	CASSNRQGLGNEQFF	TGTGCCAGTAGTAACCGACAGGGCTTGGGCAATGAGCAGTTCTTC
NA	TRBD1	TRBJ1-6	TRBV6-5	CASKWTGDSPLHF	TGTGCCAGCAAATGGACAGGGGATTCACCCCTCCACTTT
NA	NA	TRBJ2-2	TRBV11-2	CASSLADSNTGELFF	TGTGCCAGCAGCTTAGCGGACAGCAACACCGGGGAGCTGTTTTTT
NA	NA	TRBJ2-5	TRBV19	CASSRGLRETQYF	TGTGCCAGTAGTAGAGGGCTTCGGGAGACCCAGTACTTC
NA	NA	TRBJ2-3	TRBV29-1	CSVGLARGGGGTDTQYF	TGCAGCGTTGGGCTAGCCCGGGGAGGGGGTGGCACAGATACGCAGTATTTT
NA	TRBD2	TRBJ2-1	TRBV5-4	CASSLERGNHNEQFF	TGTGCCAGCAGCCTTGAGCGGGGAAATCACAATGAGCAGTTCTTC
NA	NA	TRBJ2-2	TRBV7-9	CASSPTGAITGELFF	TGTGCCAGCAGCCCGACAGGTGCGATCACCGGGGAGCTGTTTTTT
NA	NA	TRBJ1-2	TRBV19	CASSIRGNYGYTF	TGTGCCAGTAGTATCAGAGGGAACTATGGCTACACCTTC
NA	NA	TRBJ2-3	TRBV10-3	CAISRTVGTDTQYF	TGTGCCATCAGTCGGACAGTCGGCACAGATACGCAGTATTTT
NA	NA	TRBJ2-2	TRBV4-2	CASSSDMNTGELFF	TGTGCCAGCAGCTCGGACATGAACACCGGGGAGCTGTTTTTT
NA	NA	TRBJ1-2	TRBV28	CASSLRTVNYGYTF	TGTGCCAGCAGTTTAAGGACAGTGAACTATGGCTACACCTTC
NA	TRBD2	TRBJ2-3	TRBV19	CASGTSGHSRGPDTQYF	TGTGCCAGTGGGACTAGCGGCCACTCTCGGGGCCCAGATACGCAGTATTTT
NA	NA	TRBJ1-4	TRBV11-2	CASSSPPGEKLFF	TGTGCCAGCAGCTCACCTCCCGGGGAAAAACTGTTTTTT
few	NA	TRBJ1-4	TRBV7-9	CASSRLTIRGVNEKLFF	TGTGCCAGCAGCCGACTGACCATCAGGGGAGTAAATGAAAAACTGTTTTTT